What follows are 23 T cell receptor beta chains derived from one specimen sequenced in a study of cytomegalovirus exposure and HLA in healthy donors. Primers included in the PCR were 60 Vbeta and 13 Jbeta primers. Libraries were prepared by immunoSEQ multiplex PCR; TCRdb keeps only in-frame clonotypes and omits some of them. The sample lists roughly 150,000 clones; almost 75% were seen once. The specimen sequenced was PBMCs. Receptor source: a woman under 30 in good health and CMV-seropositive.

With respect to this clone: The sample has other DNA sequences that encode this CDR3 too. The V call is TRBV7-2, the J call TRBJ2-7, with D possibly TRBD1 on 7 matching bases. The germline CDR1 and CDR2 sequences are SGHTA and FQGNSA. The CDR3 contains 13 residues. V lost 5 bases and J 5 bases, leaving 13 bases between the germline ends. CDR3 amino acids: CASSQGRGDEQYF. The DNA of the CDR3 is TGTGCCAGCAGCCAAGGCAGGGGGGACGAGCAGTACTTC. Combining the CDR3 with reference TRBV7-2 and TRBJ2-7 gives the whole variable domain GAGVSQSPSNKVTEKGKDVELRCDPISGHTALYWYRQSLGQGLEFLIYFQGNSAPDKSGLPSDRFSAERTGGSVSTLTIQRTQQEDSAVYLCASSQGRGDEQYFGPGTRLTVT.

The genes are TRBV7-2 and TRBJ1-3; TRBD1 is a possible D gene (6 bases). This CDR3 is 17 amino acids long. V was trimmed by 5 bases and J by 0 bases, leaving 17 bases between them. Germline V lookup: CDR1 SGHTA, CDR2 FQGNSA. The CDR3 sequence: CASSQYQGSGSGNTIYF. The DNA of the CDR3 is TGTGCCAGCAGCCAATATCAGGGGTCGGGCTCTGGAAACACCATATATTTT. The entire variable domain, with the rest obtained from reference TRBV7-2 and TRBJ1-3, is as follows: GAGVSQSPSNKVTEKGKDVELRCDPISGHTALYWYRQSLGQGLEFLIYFQGNSAPDKSGLPSDRFSAERTGGSVSTLTIQRTQQEDSAVYLCASSQYQGSGSGNTIYFGEGSWLTVV.

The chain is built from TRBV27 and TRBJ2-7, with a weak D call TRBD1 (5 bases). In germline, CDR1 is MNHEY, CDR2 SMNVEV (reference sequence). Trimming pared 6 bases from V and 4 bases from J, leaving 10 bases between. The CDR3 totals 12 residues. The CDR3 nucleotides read TGTGCCAGCAGCCCTCAGGGTTACGAGCAGTACTTC. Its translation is CASSPQGYEQYF.

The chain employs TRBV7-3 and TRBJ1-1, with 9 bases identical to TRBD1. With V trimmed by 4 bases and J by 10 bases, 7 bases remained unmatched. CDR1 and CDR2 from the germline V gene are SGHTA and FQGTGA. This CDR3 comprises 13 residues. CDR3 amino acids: CASSSTGGWGAFF. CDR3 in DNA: TGTGCCAGCAGCTCTACAGGGGGCTGGGGAGCTTTCTTT.

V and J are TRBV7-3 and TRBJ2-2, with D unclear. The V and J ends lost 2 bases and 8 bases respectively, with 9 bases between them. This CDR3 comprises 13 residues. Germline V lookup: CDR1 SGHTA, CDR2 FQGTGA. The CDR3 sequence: CASSLWAAGELFF. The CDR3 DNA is TGTGCCAGCAGCTTATGGGCCGCGGGGGAGCTGTTTTTT.

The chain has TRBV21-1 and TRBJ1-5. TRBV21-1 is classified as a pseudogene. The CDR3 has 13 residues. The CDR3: CASSGRGNQPQHF. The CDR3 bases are TGTGCCTCCTCCGGGCGGGGGAATCAGCCCCAGCATTTT.

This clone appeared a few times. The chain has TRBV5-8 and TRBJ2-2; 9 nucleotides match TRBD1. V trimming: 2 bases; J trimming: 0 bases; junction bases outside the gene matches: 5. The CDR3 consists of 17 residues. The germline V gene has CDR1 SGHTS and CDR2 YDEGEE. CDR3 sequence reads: CASSFRRTGANTGELFF. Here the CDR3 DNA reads TGTGCCAGCAGCTTTCGTAGGACAGGGGCGAACACCGGGGAGCTGTTTTTT.

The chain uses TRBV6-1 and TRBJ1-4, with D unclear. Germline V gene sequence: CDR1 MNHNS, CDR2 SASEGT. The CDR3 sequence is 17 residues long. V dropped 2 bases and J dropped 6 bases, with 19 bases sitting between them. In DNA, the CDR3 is TGTGCCAGCAGTGAACCCGGCGTTGTCGGGTGGTATGAAAAACTGTTTTTT. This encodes CASSEPGVVGWYEKLFF.

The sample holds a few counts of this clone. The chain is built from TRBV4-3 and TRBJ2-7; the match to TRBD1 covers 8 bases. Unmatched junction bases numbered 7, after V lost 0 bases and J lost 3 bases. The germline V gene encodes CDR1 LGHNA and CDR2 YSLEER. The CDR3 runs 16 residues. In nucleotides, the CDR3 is TGCGCCAGCAGCCAAGAGGCGGGACAGGAGGGCTACGAGCAGTACTTC. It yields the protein CASSQEAGQEGYEQYF.

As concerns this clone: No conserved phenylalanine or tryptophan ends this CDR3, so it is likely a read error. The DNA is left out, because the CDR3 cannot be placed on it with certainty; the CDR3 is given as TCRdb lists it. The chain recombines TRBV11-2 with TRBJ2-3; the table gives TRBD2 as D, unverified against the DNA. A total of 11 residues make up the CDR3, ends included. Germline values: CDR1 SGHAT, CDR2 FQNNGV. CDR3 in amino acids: CASSGLAGFQL.

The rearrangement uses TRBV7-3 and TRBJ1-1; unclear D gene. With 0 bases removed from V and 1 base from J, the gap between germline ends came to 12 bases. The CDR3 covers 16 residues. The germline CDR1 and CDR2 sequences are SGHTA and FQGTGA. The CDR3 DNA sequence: TGTGCCAGCAGCTTAACCAGGATCAACGCGAACACTGAAGCTTTCTTT. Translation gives CASSLTRINANTEAFF.

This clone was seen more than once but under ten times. CDR3 sequence: CASSIVGPQTGPLHF. CDR3 DNA sequence: TGTGCCAGTAGTATAGTAGGCCCACAAACAGGACCCCTCCACTTT. The V call is TRBV19, the J call TRBJ1-6; tentative D call: TRBD1 (5 bases). The CDR3 is 15 amino acids. Germline V gene data show CDR1 as LNHDA and CDR2 as SQIVND (reference sequence). V dropped 1 base and J dropped 12 bases, with 16 bases sitting between them.

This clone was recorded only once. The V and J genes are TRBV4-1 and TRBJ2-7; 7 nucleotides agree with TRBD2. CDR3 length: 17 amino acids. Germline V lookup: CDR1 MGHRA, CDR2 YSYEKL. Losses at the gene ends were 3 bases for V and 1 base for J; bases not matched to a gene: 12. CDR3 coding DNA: TGCGCCAGCAGCCACGTTTCTGGGGGAGGGAGGTCCTACGAGCAGTACTTC. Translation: CASSHVSGGGRSYEQYF.

CDR3 DNA sequence: TGTGCCTGGAGGGGGCAGGGGACAGCCCAGCATTTT. It yields the protein CAWRGQGTAQHF. The chain carries TRBV30 and TRBJ1-5; TRBD1 agrees at 7 bases. Looked up from germline, CDR1 is GTSNPN and CDR2 is SVGIG (reference sequence). This CDR3 comprises 12 residues. Unmatched junction bases numbered 7, after V lost 3 bases and J lost 11 bases.

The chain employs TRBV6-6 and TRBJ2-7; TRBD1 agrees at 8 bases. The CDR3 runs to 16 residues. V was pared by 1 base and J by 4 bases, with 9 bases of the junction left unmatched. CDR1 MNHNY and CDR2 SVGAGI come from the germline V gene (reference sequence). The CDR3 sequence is CASSYFQDRGSYEQYF. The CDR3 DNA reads TGTGCCAGCAGTTACTTCCAAGACAGGGGCAGTTACGAGCAGTACTTC.

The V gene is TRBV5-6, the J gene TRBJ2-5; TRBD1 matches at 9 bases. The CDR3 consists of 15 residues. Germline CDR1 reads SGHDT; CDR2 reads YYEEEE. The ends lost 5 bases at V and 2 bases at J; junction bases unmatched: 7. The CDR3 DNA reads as TGTGCCAGCAGAGAGGCCGGGACAGGGCAAGAGACCCAGTACTTC. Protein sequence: CASREAGTGQETQYF.

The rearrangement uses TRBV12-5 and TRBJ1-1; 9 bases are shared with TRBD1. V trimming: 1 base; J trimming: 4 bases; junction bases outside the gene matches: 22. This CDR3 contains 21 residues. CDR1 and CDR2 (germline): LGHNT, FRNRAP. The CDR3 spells CASGLAQYLTGGELWSTEAFF. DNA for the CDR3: TGTGCTAGTGGTTTGGCACAGTATCTTACAGGGGGCGAGTTGTGGAGCACTGAAGCTTTCTTT.

The CDR3 nucleotides read TGTGCCAGCAGCTTCGCGGCCAGACAGGGTGACACTGAAGCTTTCTTT. Protein sequence: CASSFAARQGDTEAFF. V gene TRBV7-2 combines with J gene TRBJ1-1, with TRBD1 matching over 7 bases. V was clipped by 3 bases and J by 3 bases; unmatched bases: 10. CDR3 length equals 16 residues. The germline V gene encodes CDR1 SGHTA and CDR2 FQGNSA.

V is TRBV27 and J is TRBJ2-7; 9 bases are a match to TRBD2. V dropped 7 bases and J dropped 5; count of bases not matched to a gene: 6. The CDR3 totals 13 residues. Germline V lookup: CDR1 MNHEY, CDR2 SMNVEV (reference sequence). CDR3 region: CASMAGGFHEQYF. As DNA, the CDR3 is TGTGCCAGCATGGCGGGGGGGTTCCACGAGCAGTACTTC.

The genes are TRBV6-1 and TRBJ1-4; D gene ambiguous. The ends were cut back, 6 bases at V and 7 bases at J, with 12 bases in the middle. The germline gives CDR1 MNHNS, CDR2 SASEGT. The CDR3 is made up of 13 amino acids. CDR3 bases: TGTGCCAGCAGGGGGAGGGTGCGTGAAAAACTGTTTTTT. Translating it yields CASRGRVREKLFF.

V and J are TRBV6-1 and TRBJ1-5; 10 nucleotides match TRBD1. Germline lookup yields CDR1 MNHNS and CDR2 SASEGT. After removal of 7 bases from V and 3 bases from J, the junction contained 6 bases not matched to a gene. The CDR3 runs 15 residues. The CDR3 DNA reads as TGTGCCAGCATCAAAGACAGGGGGCCCAATCAGCCCCAGCATTTT. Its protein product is CASIKDRGPNQPQHF.

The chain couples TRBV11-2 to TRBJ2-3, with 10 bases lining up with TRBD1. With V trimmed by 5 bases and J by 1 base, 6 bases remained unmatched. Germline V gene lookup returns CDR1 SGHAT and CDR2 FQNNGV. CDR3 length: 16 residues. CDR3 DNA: TGTGCCAGCAGCGCGGGACAGGGGCTCGGCACAGATACGCAGTATTTT. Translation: CASSAGQGLGTDTQYF.

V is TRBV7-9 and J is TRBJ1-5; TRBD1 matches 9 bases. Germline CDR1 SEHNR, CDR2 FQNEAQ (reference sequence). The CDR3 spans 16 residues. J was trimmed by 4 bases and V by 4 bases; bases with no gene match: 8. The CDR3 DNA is TGTGCCAGCAGCTCGACAGGGGGGGGCCCTAATCAGCCCCAGCATTTT. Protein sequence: CASSSTGGGPNQPQHF. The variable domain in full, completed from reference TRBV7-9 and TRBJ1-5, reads DTGVSQNPRHKITKRGQNVTFRCDPISEHNRLYWYRQTLGQGPEFLTYFQNEAQLEKSRLLSDRFSAERPKGSFSTLEIQRTEQGDSAMYLCASSSTGGGPNQPQHFGDGTRLSIL.